This T cell receptor beta chain was observed in a study of vaccination effects on CD4 cells after COVID-19. Study-wide results and limits: Clones induced by infection and by vaccine showed marked clonal contraction late after vaccination. Cross-reactivity toward common cold coronaviruses was confined to only 1 of 255 vaccine-induced clones in healthy vaccinees.

With 7 bases removed from V and 1 base from J, the gap between germline ends came to 7 bases. CDR1 is MDHEN and CDR2 is SYDVKM in the germline V gene. The CDR3 is 12 residues long. Generated by immunoSEQ multiplex PCR, the TCRdb table keeps only in-frame clones and is missing some. The sample yields tens of thousands of clones, more than 75% seen once. Antigen-specific CD4+ T cell clonotypes were called by their expansion after viral peptide-pool culture in ViraFEST. Having been cultured for under twelve days, the cells underwent CD4+ T cell isolation. Vaccinated participants had no history of SARS-CoV-2 infection and tested negative for nucleocapsid antibodies. Cultivation was performed at roughly 2 million PBMC per well with roughly 9.1 IU/ml IL-2 and about 9.2 ug/ml peptides added. Cultures got half-medium changes with IL-2 on days 3 and 7. In the case of this clone: What it binds is unknown.

Sample: CD4+ T cells from PBMCs cultured with HCoV-OC43 spike peptides, taken before COVID-19 vaccination. Subset here: HCoV-OC43 spike overlapping peptide pool stimulation. V is TRBV28 and J is TRBJ1-1; no reliable D call. The TCR sequence derives from a human donor who received a COVID-19 vaccine. CDR3 coding DNA: TGTGCCAGCATGACCCGGAACACTGAAGCTTTCTTT. Translated: CASMTRNTEAFF.